The rows below give T cell receptor beta chains drawn from one sample of a study of early T cells in non-severe SARS-CoV-2 infection. Using its own MiXCR run on the 5' RACE reads, TCRdb lists one record per CDR3 protein. This table holds tens of thousands of distinct CDR3 sequences, roughly 6% found once. The source was whole blood, collected at baseline. The source is an adult who was a healthcare worker with PCR-confirmed SARS-CoV-2 infection or an uninfected control (not recorded which). The conserved cysteine and the conserved F or W are not part of the CDR3 here.

v_gene	j_gene	CDR3aa
TRBV20-1	TRBJ1-6	SARPTQPGSYNSPLH
TRBV10-3	TRBJ2-1	AIKNTGEGYNEQF
TRBV6-1	TRBJ2-7	ASSAASGTGFYEQY
TRBV12-3/TRBV12-4	TRBJ2-5	ASTSGASAETQY
TRBV11-2	TRBJ2-1	ASSLGSGGVYNEQF
TRBV24-1	TRBJ2-3	ATKEFSTDTQY
TRBV6-2/TRBV6-3	TRBJ2-1	AAIAGGPTFEQF
TRBV5-4	TRBJ2-7	ASSLAGLADSYEQY
TRBV6-2/TRBV6-3	TRBJ1-1	ASSRGRNTEAF
TRBV20-1	TRBJ2-2	SARDMTGEYTGELF
TRBV24-1	TRBJ2-2	ATSDTGQGLTGELF
TRBV7-6	TRBJ2-2	ASSQSVANTGELF
TRBV7-8	TRBJ1-6	ASSLAGPGGSPLH
TRBV11-3	TRBJ2-1	ASSLDRVAGGTSYNEQF
TRBV10-3	TRBJ2-7	AISVGVGQY
TRBV7-8	TRBJ2-6	ASSPIGTPGANVLT
TRBV25-1	TRBJ2-7	ASSERARGRTYEQY
TRBV20-1	TRBJ1-1	SARDGGGATEAF
TRBV4-2	TRBJ1-2	ASSQDRNSNYGYT
TRBV7-6	TRBJ2-1	ASSPTGSYNEQF
TRBV19	TRBJ1-5	ASSTTGGNQPQH
TRBV12-3/TRBV12-4	TRBJ2-7	ASSFDRASYEQY
TRBV19	TRBJ2-3	ASSIEAGSTDTQY
TRBV25-1	TRBJ2-2	ASWKQATGELF
TRBV27	TRBJ2-5	ASSPRLAGGETQY
TRBV5-1	TRBJ2-7	ASSLPLTWDRVEEQY
TRBV7-2	TRBJ1-4	ASSQDWNRVRPEKLF
TRBV7-8	TRBJ2-7	ASSLGLASYEQY
TRBV2	TRBJ2-3	ASSETAFWDTQY
TRBV24-1	TRBJ2-2	DITGVDTGELF
TRBV4-1	TRBJ2-3	ASSLIAGPTDTQY
TRBV5-1	TRBJ2-7	ASASRGRAYEQY
TRBV10-3	TRBJ2-2	AISAGTLYTGELF
TRBV6-2/TRBV6-3	TRBJ2-7	ASSYSGVSYEQY
TRBV19	TRBJ1-6	ASNPGQPGNSPLH
TRBV28	TRBJ2-7	ASSGAGSAKPYEQY
TRBV10-2	TRBJ1-2	AAYGRTGNYGYT
TRBV5-1	TRBJ1-2	ASSSDSSYGYT
TRBV6-5	TRBJ1-1	ASSYSTGVGTEAF
TRBV18	TRBJ1-6	ASSTRRAAGGYSPLH
TRBV6-1	TRBJ2-6	ASSGYSGANVLT
TRBV27	TRBJ2-7	ASRQAAYEQY
TRBV7-9	TRBJ2-7	ASSSDRIAYEQY
TRBV4-1	TRBJ1-2	ASSQEGGRGYT